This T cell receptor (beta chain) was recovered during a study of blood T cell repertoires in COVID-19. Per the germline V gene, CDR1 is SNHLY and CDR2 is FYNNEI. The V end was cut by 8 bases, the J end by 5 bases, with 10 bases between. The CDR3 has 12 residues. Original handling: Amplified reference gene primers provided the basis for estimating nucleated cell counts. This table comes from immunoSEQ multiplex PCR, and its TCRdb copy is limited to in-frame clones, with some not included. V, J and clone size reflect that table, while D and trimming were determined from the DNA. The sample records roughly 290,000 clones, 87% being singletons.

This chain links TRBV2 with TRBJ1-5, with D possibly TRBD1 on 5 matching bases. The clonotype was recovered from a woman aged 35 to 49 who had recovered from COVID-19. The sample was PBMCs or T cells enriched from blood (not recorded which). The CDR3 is CASATDYQPQHF. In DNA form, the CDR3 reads TGTGCCAGCGCGACAGACTATCAGCCCCAGCATTTT. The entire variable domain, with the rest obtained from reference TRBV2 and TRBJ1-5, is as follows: EPEVTQTPSHQVTQMGQEVILRCVPISNHLYFYWYRQILGQKVEFLVSFYNNEISEKSEIFDDQFSVERPDGSNFTLKIRSTKLEDSAMYFCASATDYQPQHFGDGTRLSIL.